These T cell receptor beta chains were read from a single sample in a study of T cells in tuberculosis. The repertoire was sequenced with immunoSEQ multiplex PCR; TCRdb's copy has only in-frame clones and lacks some. Among 30,000 or so clones listed, nearly 90% were seen once. Input material: PBMCs. These receptors originate from a donor between 10 and 29 years old with latent tuberculosis or without tuberculosis infection. CDR3s include the opening cysteine and the closing phenylalanine or tryptophan. D genes are given only for firm matches. Some rows have no size entry. The others give once, few or many, or a class for an expanded clone.

v_gene,d_gene,j_gene,abundance,CDR3nt,CDR3aa
TRBV7-2,TRBD2,TRBJ2-7,-,TGTGCCAGCAGCTCCTCCGGGACTAGCCTCGAGCAGTACTTC,CASSSSGTSLEQYF
TRBV4-3,TRBD2,TRBJ2-5,-,TGCGCCAGCAGCCCGAGGGCTGGCGGGGGGTCCCAAGAGACCCAGTACTTC,CASSPRAGGGSQETQYF
TRBV5-1,TRBD2,TRBJ2-1,-,TGCGCCAGCAGCTTGGATGCGGGGGTGAATGAGCAGTTCTTC,CASSLDAGVNEQFF
TRBV7-9,TRBD1,TRBJ2-7,once,TGTGCCAGCAGCCCAGGGACAGTCTACGAGCAGTACTTC,CASSPGTVYEQYF
TRBV18,-,TRBJ2-2,-,TGTGCCAGCTCACCGAACCATCAGGGGTCCCTCGCCGGGGAGCTGTTTTTT,CASSPNHQGSLAGELFF
TRBV4-3,-,TRBJ1-5,few,TGCGCCAGCAGCCAAGATGTTGGGGCCTCTCAGCCCCAGCATTTT,CASSQDVGASQPQHF
TRBV7-2,-,TRBJ2-2,-,TGTGCCAGCAGCCCCGCCGGGGAGCTGTTTTTT,CASSPAGELFF
TRBV6-1,-,TRBJ1-2,-,TGTGCCAGCGGGGGCGCGGTCCCATCAAACTATGGCTACACCTTC,CASGGAVPSNYGYTF
TRBV28,TRBD2,TRBJ2-3,-,TGTGCCAGCAGTTCCCCAGGTAGCGGGGGCCCCACAGATACGCAGTATTTT,CASSSPGSGGPTDTQYF
TRBV6-1,-,TRBJ2-7,-,TGTGCCAGCAAGACTTACGAGCAGTACTTC,CASKTYEQYF
TRBV27,-,TRBJ2-7,-,TGTGCCAGCAGGGGGGTCTGGCGGGGGCACGAGCAGTACTTC,CASRGVWRGHEQYF
TRBV28,-,TRBJ2-1,-,TGTGCCAGCAGTTTTCTGGCAACCCGGGGGGAGCAGTTCTTC,CASSFLATRGEQFF
TRBV29-1,TRBD1,TRBJ1-1,-,TGCAGCGTTACACAGGGGGTTACTGAAGCTTTCTTT,CSVTQGVTEAFF
TRBV5-1,TRBD2,TRBJ2-3,few,TGCGCCAGCAGCCACCCCCCGGGCGGGGGGAGCACAGATACGCAGTATTTT,CASSHPPGGGSTDTQYF
TRBV9,-,TRBJ1-3,-,TGTGCCAGCAGCATGACTCCAGATCACTCTGGAAACACCATATATTTT,CASSMTPDHSGNTIYF
TRBV6-5,-,TRBJ2-2,-,TGTGCCAGCAAGTCGGTGGGAGCCGGGGAGCTGTTTTTT,CASKSVGAGELFF
TRBV5-5,-,TRBJ2-1,once,TGTGCCAGCAGCTTAGACAGAACATACAATGAGCAGTTCTTC,CASSLDRTYNEQFF
TRBV9,-,TRBJ1-1,-,TGTGCCAGCAGCGTAGAAAGGAGGCACACTGAAGCTTTCTTT,CASSVERRHTEAFF
TRBV6-1,TRBD2,TRBJ2-2,-,TGTGCCAGCAGTGAGGGGGGGAGGGACACCGGGGAGCTGTTTTTT,CASSEGGRDTGELFF
TRBV28,-,TRBJ1-2,once,TGTGCCAGCAGTAGGGGATTATATGGCTACACCTTC,CASSRGLYGYTF
TRBV29-1,-,TRBJ2-3,-,TGCAGCGTTGAAGATCTAGCAGACACCTATACAGATACGCAGTATTTT,CSVEDLADTYTDTQYF